The present entry profiles one T cell receptor beta chain with its context. This record belongs to a study of CD8 T cells in ankylosing spondylitis. The CDR3 extends over 15 amino acids. Germline CDR1 is SEHNR and CDR2 is FQNEAQ (reference sequence). Trimming took 1 base from V and 7 from J, leaving 16 bases between them. TCRdb reprocessed the 5' RACE reads via MiXCR and lists one record per CDR3 protein. Altogether some 290,000 distinct CDR3 sequences are present, around 20% being singletons, with the ten largest covering about 8%. This rearrangement joins TRBV7-9 to TRBJ1-2, with D perhaps TRBD1 (5 bases). This TCR derives from a male donor with ankylosing spondylitis or in good health (not recorded which). Specimen: blood, either unsorted or a sorted T cell fraction (not recorded which). CDR3 sequence: CASSLVRRIGGGYTF. As DNA, the CDR3 is TGTGCCAGCAGCTTAGTCCGCCGAATCGGGGGTGGCTACACCTTC.